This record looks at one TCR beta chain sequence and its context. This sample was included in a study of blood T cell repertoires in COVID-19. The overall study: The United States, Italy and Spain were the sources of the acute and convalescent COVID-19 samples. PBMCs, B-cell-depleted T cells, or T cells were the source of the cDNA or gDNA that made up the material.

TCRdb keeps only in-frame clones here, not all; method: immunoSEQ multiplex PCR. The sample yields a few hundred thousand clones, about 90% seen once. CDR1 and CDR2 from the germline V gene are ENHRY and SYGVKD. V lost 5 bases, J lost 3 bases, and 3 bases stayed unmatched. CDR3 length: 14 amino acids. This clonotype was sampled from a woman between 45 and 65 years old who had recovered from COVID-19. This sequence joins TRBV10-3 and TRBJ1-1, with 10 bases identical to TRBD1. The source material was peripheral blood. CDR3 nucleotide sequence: TGTGCCATCAGTTGGGACAGGGGATACACTGAAGCTTTCTTT. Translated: CAISWDRGYTEAFF.